The 27 T cell receptor beta chains in this list originate from one sample, sequenced in a study of T cells after yellow fever vaccination. TCRdb recomputed calls from the 5' RACE reads with MiXCR, one row per CDR3 protein. The data show about 120,000 distinct CDR3 sequences, with 8.9% seen just once and about 40% held by the top ten. Sequencing was performed on CD8+ T cells sorted from PBMCs, taken on the day of the yellow fever booster vaccination. These receptors all stem from a man between 18 and 29 years old who received the YFV17D yellow fever vaccine.

The chain employs TRBV11-2 and TRBJ2-2, with D perhaps being TRBD1 or TRBD2 (6 bases each). The CDR3 has 18 residues. Germline CDR1 and CDR2: SGHAT and FQNNGV. Trimming shortened V by 4 bases and J by 4 bases, and 22 bases separated the two germline ends. The CDR3 here is CASSSTWGAGHSTGELFF. DNA of the CDR3: TGTGCCAGCAGCTCGACCTGGGGCGCGGGACACTCCACCGGGGAGCTGTTTTTT.

V usage is TRBV11-2 and J usage is TRBJ2-7; 8 nucleotides match TRBD2. Germline values: CDR1 SGHAT, CDR2 FQNNGV. This CDR3 comprises 15 residues. Unmatched junction bases numbered 9, after V lost 5 bases and J lost 3 bases. In DNA, the CDR3 is TGTGCCAGCAGCCCCATGGCGGGGGGTCTCTACGAGCAGTACGTC. Residues: CASSPMAGGLYEQYV.

This clonotype was seen only a few times. The J gene is TRBJ2-5, the V gene TRBV20-1; 12 bases line up with TRBD2. Trimming at V came to 2 bases and at J to 5 bases, leaving 6 bases not matched to a gene. Germline lookup yields CDR1 DFQATT and CDR2 SNEGSKA (reference sequence). The CDR3 sequence is 15 residues long. This CDR3 reads CSARPGLAGMETQYF. CDR3 bases: TGCAGTGCTAGACCCGGACTAGCGGGGATGGAGACCCAGTACTTC.

This clonotype was detected only a few times. The CDR3 loop reads CASSTSGVIDEQFF. The DNA of the CDR3 is TGTGCCAGTAGTACTAGCGGGGTCATCGATGAGCAGTTCTTC. The chain combines TRBV19 with TRBJ2-1, with TRBD2 identical over 9 bases. The CDR3 spans 14 residues. Germline V gene sequence: CDR1 LNHDA, CDR2 SQIVND (reference sequence). Losses at the gene ends were 4 bases for V and 8 bases for J; bases not matched to a gene: 6.

This clonotype was detected only a few times. An end of the junction does not agree with germline; a read error may underlie this. The chain uses TRBV12-3 or TRBV12-4 and TRBJ2-1, with 9 bases identical to TRBD2. CDR3 length: 16 amino acids. The CDR3 loop is CASSRHLAGSFNEQFF. The DNA of the CDR3 is TGTGCCAGCAGTCGGCACCTAGCGGGGTCCTTCAATGAGCAGTTCTTC.

This clonotype has a handful of counts. The rearrangement uses TRBV4-1 and TRBJ1-6; 11 bases agree with TRBD1. CDR3 length equals 17 residues. J gave up 7 bases and V 1 base, and 6 bases lay outside the gene matches. CDR1 is MGHRA, CDR2 YSYEKL, per germline. CDR3 sequence (DNA): TGCGCCAGCAGCCAAGTAGGGACAGGGGGTACGAATTCACCCCTCCACTTT. Translation: CASSQVGTGGTNSPLHF.

In this sample, this clonotype turned up a few times. The rearrangement uses TRBV4-1 and TRBJ1-4; no firm D call. V lost 0 bases, J lost 0 bases, and 5 bases lay in between. CDR1 and CDR2 (germline): MGHRA, YSYEKL. The CDR3 has 15 residues. CDR3 residues: CASSQDRATNEKLFF. The CDR3 nucleotides are TGCGCCAGCAGCCAAGATCGAGCAACTAATGAAAAACTGTTTTTT.

The CDR3 is CASSLTRGGATDTQYF. CDR3 DNA sequence: TGTGCCAGCAGTTTAACTAGGGGGGGGGCGACAGATACGCAGTATTTT. The V gene is TRBV12-3 or TRBV12-4, the J gene TRBJ2-3; tentatively, D is TRBD2 (7 bases). V lost 2 bases and J lost 3, with 15 bases in between. This CDR3 has 16 amino acids.

This clonotype has a handful of counts. The CDR3 spells CASSPTGVSEQYV. CDR3 in DNA: TGTGCCAGCAGTCCTACAGGGGTAAGCGAGCAGTACGTC. The chain uses TRBV27 and TRBJ2-7; 7 bases are a match to TRBD1. This CDR3 spans 13 amino acids. The germline CDR1 and CDR2 sequences are MNHEY and SMNVEV (reference sequence). V was clipped by 5 bases and J by 6 bases; unmatched bases: 7.

Ten or more counts support this clonotype. The chain has TRBV15 and TRBJ2-5, with TRBD2 identical over 8 bases. The V and J ends lost 0 bases and 5 bases, in that order; junction bases with no gene match: 8. CDR3 length: 16 amino acids. Looked up from germline, CDR1 is LNHNV and CDR2 is YYDKDF (reference sequence). This CDR3 reads CATSRDRGGRMETQYF. The CDR3 region has the DNA TGTGCCACCAGCAGAGATCGGGGGGGGAGGATGGAGACCCAGTACTTC.

This clonotype was observed a few times. The rearrangement links TRBV7-9 to TRBJ2-2; D may be TRBD2 (6 bases). V was trimmed by 8 bases and J by 5 bases, leaving 21 bases between them. Germline V gene data show CDR1 as SEHNR and CDR2 as FQNEAQ (reference sequence). The CDR3 loop spans 16 amino acids. CDR3 DNA sequence: TGTGCCAGCCCACCCGTTAGGGCAGCGGGTACCGGGGAGCTGTTTTTT. Translating gives CASPPVRAAGTGELFF.

This clonotype has a handful of counts. The gene calls are TRBV12-5 and TRBJ2-1; possibly TRBD1 for D (6 bases). Germline CDR1 LGHNT, CDR2 FRNRAP. This CDR3 has 15 amino acids. V lost 5 bases, J lost 8 bases, and 19 bases lay in between. The CDR3 reads CASGTWTEGSDEQFF. CDR3 DNA: TGTGCTAGTGGTACGTGGACAGAAGGGTCTGATGAGCAGTTCTTC.

The chain joins TRBV20-1 to TRBJ1-1; D unresolved. This CDR3 comprises 14 residues. The ends were cut back, 5 bases at V and 2 bases at J, with 15 bases in the middle. From germline, CDR1 is DFQATT and CDR2 SNEGSKA (reference sequence). The CDR3 nucleotides read TGCAGTGCTGCCCAGGAGGACTTCAACACTGAAGCTTTCTTT. Translating gives CSAAQEDFNTEAFF.

This rearrangement joins TRBV5-6 to TRBJ2-1, with TRBD1 identical over 7 bases. The junction had 12 bases not matched to a gene; V was cut back by 4 bases and J by 8 bases. Germline V CDR1 and CDR2: SGHDT, YYEEEE. The CDR3 covers 15 residues. The CDR3 coding sequence is TGTGCCAGCAGCCCAGCGACAGGGATCGTGGATGAGCAGTTCTTC. Translating gives CASSPATGIVDEQFF.

This clonotype was observed a few times. V gene TRBV4-3 combines with J gene TRBJ2-5; possibly TRBD1 for D (6 bases). Germline V gives CDR1 LGHNA, CDR2 YSLEER. The CDR3 sequence is 16 residues long. The V and J ends lost 0 bases and 5 bases respectively, with 16 bases between them. The DNA of the CDR3 is TGCGCCAGCAGCCAAGATTCCACAGGGCCCTTGGAGACCCAGTACTTC. This encodes CASSQDSTGPLETQYF.

This clonotype has at least ten counts. This chain joins TRBV25-1 and TRBJ2-1, with a weak D call TRBD2 (7 bases). Trimming removed 4 bases from V and 12 bases from J, with 16 bases in between. The CDR3 totals 13 residues. Germline V gene data show CDR1 as MGHDK and CDR2 as SYGVNS. CDR3 DNA sequence: TGTGCCAGCAGTGGTTGGGGGGGCCCATGGCAGTTCTTC. It specifies CASSGWGGPWQFF.

This clonotype showed up many times. This chain connects TRBV6-2 or TRBV6-3 to TRBJ2-2; TRBD2 agrees at 7 bases. CDR3 length: 13 residues. V was clipped by 5 bases and J by 6 bases; unmatched bases: 3. Germline V gene sequence: CDR1 MNHEY, CDR2 SVGEGT. The CDR3 sequence: CASSRLAPGELFF. CDR3 coding DNA: TGTGCCAGCAGTCGACTAGCTCCCGGGGAGCTGTTTTTT.

The chain combines TRBV20-1 with TRBJ2-3; tentative D call: TRBD2 (5 bases). Trimming left V 0 bases short and J 4 bases short, with 17 bases between. CDR1 DFQATT and CDR2 SNEGSKA come from the germline V gene (reference sequence). CDR3 length: 16 amino acids. The CDR3 protein is CSARDSASPYPDTQYF. Here the CDR3 DNA reads TGCAGTGCTAGAGATTCGGCTAGCCCGTATCCAGATACGCAGTATTTT.

This clonotype was seen more than once but under ten times. The CDR3 is CASSSTGGLGELFF. For the CDR3, the DNA is TGTGCCAGCAGCTCCACCGGGGGACTAGGGGAGCTGTTTTTT. The V and J genes are TRBV7-4 and TRBJ2-2; TRBD2 matches 7 bases. J was trimmed by 8 bases and V by 4 bases; bases with no gene match: 7. The V gene's germline CDR1 is SGHVT and CDR2 SQSDAQ. This CDR3 has 14 amino acids.

This clonotype qualifies as medium-sized (0.01 to 0.1%). The J gene is TRBJ2-7, the V gene TRBV5-1; D uncertain. The CDR3 sequence is 13 residues long. V lost 0 bases and J 5 bases, leaving 9 bases between the germline ends. CDR1 and CDR2 (germline): SGHRS, YFSETQ. CDR3 residues: CASSLEIPDEQYF. The DNA for the CDR3 is TGCGCCAGCAGCTTGGAAATACCGGACGAGCAGTACTTC.

This sequence joins TRBV10-3 and TRBJ1-2, with a weak D call TRBD1 (5 bases). Trimming pared 5 bases from V and 3 bases from J, leaving 13 bases between. The CDR3 is 14 amino acids. The germline CDR1 and CDR2 sequences are ENHRY and SYGVKD. DNA for the CDR3: TGTGCCATCAGTCAGACAGATTTAGACTATGGCTACACCTTC. Protein sequence: CAISQTDLDYGYTF.

This rearrangement joins TRBV10-1 to TRBJ1-1; perhaps TRBD1 as D (6 bases). V was clipped by 3 bases and J by 6 bases, with 14 bases between them. The CDR3 extends over 14 amino acids. CDR1 is WNHNN and CDR2 is SYGVQD in the germline V gene (reference sequence). The CDR3 region is CASSDDRPRAEAFF. Here the CDR3 DNA reads TGCGCCAGCAGTGACGACAGGCCTCGAGCTGAAGCTTTCTTT.

This chain links TRBV4-1 with TRBJ2-3, with D unclear. There are 14 residues in the CDR3. Per the germline V gene, CDR1 is MGHRA and CDR2 is YSYEKL. The V gene lost 1 base and the J gene lost 4 bases, with 9 bases spanning the gap. The CDR3 nucleotides are TGCGCCAGCAGCCAAGTGGCTTTCCCAGATACGCAGTATTTT. Translating it yields CASSQVAFPDTQYF.

The chain is built from TRBV7-2 and TRBJ2-4; tentative D call: TRBD1 (5 bases). This CDR3 comprises 16 residues. Germline CDR1 and CDR2: SGHTA and FQGNSA. V lost 0 bases and J 1 base, leaving 10 bases between the germline ends. The CDR3 sequence is CASSLAAGMAKNIQYF. The CDR3 DNA follows: TGTGCCAGCAGCTTAGCAGCAGGGATGGCCAAAAACATTCAGTACTTC. The variable domain in full, with the rest retrieved from reference TRBV7-2 and TRBJ2-4, is GAGVSQSPSNKVTEKGKDVELRCDPISGHTALYWYRQSLGQGLEFLIYFQGNSAPDKSGLPSDRFSAERTGGSVSTLTIQRTQQEDSAVYLCASSLAAGMAKNIQYFGAGTRLSVL.

The rearrangement links TRBV24-1 to TRBJ1-4; D is perhaps TRBD1 (5 bases). Germline CDR1 reads KGHDR; CDR2 reads SFDVKD. The V end was cut by 5 bases, the J end by 4 bases, with 13 bases between. This CDR3 comprises 15 residues. CDR3 in DNA: TGTGCCACCAGTGGGAAAAGACAGAGTAATGAAAAACTGTTTTTT. This codes for CATSGKRQSNEKLFF.

This clonotype was seen at least ten times. The chain links TRBV5-1 to TRBJ2-7, with 8 nucleotides matching TRBD1. The V and J ends lost 3 bases and 0 bases, in that order; junction bases with no gene match: 8. The CDR3 has 16 amino acids. Germline loops: CDR1 SGHRS, CDR2 YFSETQ. CDR3 amino acids: CASSSRQGSPSYEQYF. The DNA of the CDR3 is TGCGCCAGCAGCTCGCGACAGGGGTCCCCCTCCTACGAGCAGTACTTC. The entire variable domain, with the rest obtained from reference TRBV5-1 and TRBJ2-7, is as follows: KAGVTQTPRYLIKTRGQQVTLSCSPISGHRSVSWYQQTPGQGLQFLFEYFSETQRNKGNFPGRFSGRQFSNSRSEMNVSTLELGDSALYLCASSSRQGSPSYEQYFGPGTRLTVT.

This rearrangement joins TRBV28 to TRBJ2-3, with D possibly matching TRBD1 (6 bases). Germline CDR1 is MDHEN and CDR2 is SYDVKM. This CDR3 is built from 16 residues. V was shortened by 4 bases and J by 4 bases, with 18 bases between the two germline ends. CDR3 nucleotides: TGTGCCAGCAGTTCTAACGGACTGGGGGCCGCAGATACGCAGTATTTT. It is translated as CASSSNGLGAADTQYF.